This TCR beta chain was identified in a study of CXCR3-negative and CXCR3-positive naive CD8 T cells (dated by TCRdb to about 2019). As for the study more broadly: In total, some 130 million TRB reads were obtained, corresponding to roughly 1.5 +/- 0.3 million reads per library. Diversity and physicochemical repertoire analyses were performed on about ten donors pooled from two independent experiments. The TRBV-TRBJ cluster analysis covered naive subsets from several donors and memory cells from 3 donors.

The CDR3 holds 16 amino acids from the cysteine to the phenylalanine. Only the protein is on record. Each CD8+ T cell subset was flow-sorted in triplicate, and 300,000 cells per subset were placed directly into RLT lysis buffer. Naive CD8+ T cells were defined stringently as CD45RO-CCR7+CD27+CD95- to exclude memory contaminants. Using standard density gradient centrifugation, peripheral blood mononuclear cells were isolated from buffy coats. Naive CXCR3-negative and CXCR3-positive CD8+ T cells were flow-sorted on a FACSAria III. Total RNA was extracted from sorted cells with an RNeasy Mini Kit. Instrument used: NextSeq 550. The Human TCR Profiling Kit (MiLaboratory) was used to prepare UMI-labeled 5' RACE TRB cDNA libraries. cDNA synthesis used the entire amount of extracted RNA, and PCR amplification then used the entire amount of cDNA produced. Libraries were prepared in parallel with an identical number of PCR cycles. As for the authors' bioinformatics: MIGEC and MiXCR extracted about 54,000 +/- 9,700 unique UMI-labeled TRB cDNA molecules per library, requiring at least two reads per UMI. On average, each library contained 40,000 +/- 10,000 functional in-frame TRB CDR3 nucleotide clonotypes without stop codons. After downsampling to 5000 UMI-labeled TRB molecules per sample, diversity metrics such as normalized Shannon-Wiener and Chao1 were calculated in VDJtools. For the central five CDR3 residues, VDJtools calculated physicochemical properties weighted by clonotype size, namely interaction energy, strength, volume and Kidera factor 4. The reads, reprocessed by TCRdb, yield one row per CDR3 protein sequence and no DNA. The V and J calls come from TCRdb's annotation, not from the publication. This specimen's table enumerates 140,000 to 150,000 distinct CDR3 sequences. The ten largest make up around 0.3% of the sample.

Remarks on this clonotype: Its target antigen remains unknown.

Study-wide findings and limitations: Because surface CD5, which is linked to self-reactivity in mice, was comparable between the naive subsets, TCR interaction strength was also inferred from the physicochemical properties of TRB CDR3s. Within the same donor, TRBV-TRBJ usage looked similar between naive CXCR3-negative and CXCR3-positive cells, but memory cells had distinct patterns. Both naive subsets had comparably high repertoire diversity, while memory CD8+ T cells had much lower repertoire diversity. TRB CDR3s from CXCR3-positive naive cells showed higher hydrophobicity (lower Kidera factor 4), lower energy, and higher strength and volume indices than CXCR3-negative naive cells. Freshly isolated PBMCs were used for most assays because CXCR3 expression went down partially after cryopreservation.

Here the chain combines TRBV12-3 or TRBV12-4 and TRBJ2-3; the TCRdb D gene call, TRBD1, has no DNA to confirm it. This TCR was sampled from a human donor in good health. Some clones in this sample may be carry-over from other donors' samples. Specimen: naive CXCR3+ CD8+ T cells from blood. Per the publication, the cell subset or site label means: CD45RO-CCR7+CD27+CD95- naive CD8+ T cells expressing CXCR3 (TNR3+). The CDR3 protein is CASSFSGDSYTDTQYF.